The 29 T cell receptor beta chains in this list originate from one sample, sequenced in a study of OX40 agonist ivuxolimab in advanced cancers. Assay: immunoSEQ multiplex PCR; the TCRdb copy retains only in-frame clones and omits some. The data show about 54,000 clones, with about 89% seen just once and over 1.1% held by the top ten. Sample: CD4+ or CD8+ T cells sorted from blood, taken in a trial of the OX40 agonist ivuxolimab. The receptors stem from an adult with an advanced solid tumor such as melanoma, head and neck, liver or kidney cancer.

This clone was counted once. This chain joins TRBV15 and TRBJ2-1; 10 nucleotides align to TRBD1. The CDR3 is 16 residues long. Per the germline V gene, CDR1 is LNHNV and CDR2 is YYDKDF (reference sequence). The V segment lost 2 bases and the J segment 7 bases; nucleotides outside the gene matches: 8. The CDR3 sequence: CATSRISGTGANEQFF. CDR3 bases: TGTGCCACCAGCAGAATCTCCGGGACAGGGGCGAATGAGCAGTTCTTC.

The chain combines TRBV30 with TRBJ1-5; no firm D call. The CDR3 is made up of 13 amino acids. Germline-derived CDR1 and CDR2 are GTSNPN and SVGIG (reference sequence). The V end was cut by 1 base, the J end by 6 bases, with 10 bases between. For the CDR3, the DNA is TGTGCCTGGAGTGGGGATGGAGGTCAGCCCCAGCATTTT. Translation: CAWSGDGGQPQHF.

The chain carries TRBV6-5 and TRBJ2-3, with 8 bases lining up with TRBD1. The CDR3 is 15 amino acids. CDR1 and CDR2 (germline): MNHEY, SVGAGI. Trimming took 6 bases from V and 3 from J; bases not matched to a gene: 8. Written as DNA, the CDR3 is TGTGCCAGCAGGTACCAGGGGGCTGGGACAGATACGCAGTATTTT. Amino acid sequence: CASRYQGAGTDTQYF.

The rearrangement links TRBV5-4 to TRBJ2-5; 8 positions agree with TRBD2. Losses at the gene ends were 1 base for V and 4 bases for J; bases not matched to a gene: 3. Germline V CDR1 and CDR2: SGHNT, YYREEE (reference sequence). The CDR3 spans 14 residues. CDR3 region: CASSLLAGPETQYF. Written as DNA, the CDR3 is TGTGCCAGCAGCTTGTTAGCGGGGCCAGAGACCCAGTACTTC.

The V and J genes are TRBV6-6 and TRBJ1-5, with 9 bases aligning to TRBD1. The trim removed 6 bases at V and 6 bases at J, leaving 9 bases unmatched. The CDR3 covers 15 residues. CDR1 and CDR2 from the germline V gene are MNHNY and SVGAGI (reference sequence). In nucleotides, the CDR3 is TGTGCCAGCAGAGAAACAGGGGGCATAGGTCAGCCCCAGCATTTT. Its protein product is CASRETGGIGQPQHF.

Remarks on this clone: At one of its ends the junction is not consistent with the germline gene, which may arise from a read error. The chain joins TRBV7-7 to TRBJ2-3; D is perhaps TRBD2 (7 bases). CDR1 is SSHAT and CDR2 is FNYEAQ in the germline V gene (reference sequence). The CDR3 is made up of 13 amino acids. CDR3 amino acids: CASSFGGLDTQYF. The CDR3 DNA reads TGTGCTAGCAGCTTCGGGGGGCTCGATACGCAGTATTTT.

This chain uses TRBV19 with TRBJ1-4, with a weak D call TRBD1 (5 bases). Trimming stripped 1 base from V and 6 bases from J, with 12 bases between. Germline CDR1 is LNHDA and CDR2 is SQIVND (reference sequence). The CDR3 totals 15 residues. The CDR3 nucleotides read TGTGCCAGTAGTATAGGGGCAGGGTTGGATGAAAAACTGTTTTTT. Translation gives CASSIGAGLDEKLFF. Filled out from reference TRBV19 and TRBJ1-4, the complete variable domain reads DGGITQSPKYLFRKEGQNVTLSCEQNLNHDAMYWYRQDPGQGLRLIYYSQIVNDFQKGDIAEGYSVSREKKESFPLTVTSAQKNPTAFYLCASSIGAGLDEKLFFGSGTQLSVL.

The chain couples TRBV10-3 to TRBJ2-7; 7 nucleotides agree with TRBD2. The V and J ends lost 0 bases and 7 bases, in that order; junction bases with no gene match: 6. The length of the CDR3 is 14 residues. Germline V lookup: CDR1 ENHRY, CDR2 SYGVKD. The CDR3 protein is CAISESVGAGEQYF. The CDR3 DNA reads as TGTGCCATCAGTGAGTCAGTGGGAGCGGGGGAGCAGTACTTC.

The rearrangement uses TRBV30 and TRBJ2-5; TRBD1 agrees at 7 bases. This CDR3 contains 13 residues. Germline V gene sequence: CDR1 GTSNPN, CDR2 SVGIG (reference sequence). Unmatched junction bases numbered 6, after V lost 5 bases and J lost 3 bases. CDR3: CAWGQEIEETQYF. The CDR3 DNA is TGTGCCTGGGGACAGGAGATAGAAGAGACCCAGTACTTC.

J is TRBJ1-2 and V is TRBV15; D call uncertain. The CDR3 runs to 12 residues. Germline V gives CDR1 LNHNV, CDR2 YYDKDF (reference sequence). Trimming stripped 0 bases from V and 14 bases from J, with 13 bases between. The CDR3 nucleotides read TGTGCCACCAGCAGAGATTTCGGGGTTGAGACCTTC. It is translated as CATSRDFGVETF.

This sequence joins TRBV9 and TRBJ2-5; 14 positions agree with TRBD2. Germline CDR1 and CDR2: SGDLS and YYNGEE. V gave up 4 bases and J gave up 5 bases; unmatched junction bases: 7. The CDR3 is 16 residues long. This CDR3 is CASSPGLAGGLETQYF. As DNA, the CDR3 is TGTGCCAGCAGCCCCGGACTAGCGGGAGGACTGGAGACCCAGTACTTC.

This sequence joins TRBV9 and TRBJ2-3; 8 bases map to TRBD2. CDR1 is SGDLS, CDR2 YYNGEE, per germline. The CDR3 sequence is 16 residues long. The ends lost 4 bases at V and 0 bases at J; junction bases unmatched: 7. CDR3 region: CASSFPAGASTDTQYF. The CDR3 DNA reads TGTGCCAGCAGCTTCCCAGCGGGGGCTAGCACAGATACGCAGTATTTT. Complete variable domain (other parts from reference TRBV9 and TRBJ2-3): DSGVTQTPKHLITATGQRVTLRCSPRSGDLSVYWYQQSLDQGLQFLIQYYNGEERAKGNILERFSAQQFPDLHSELNLSSLELGDSALYFCASSFPAGASTDTQYFGPGTRLTVL.

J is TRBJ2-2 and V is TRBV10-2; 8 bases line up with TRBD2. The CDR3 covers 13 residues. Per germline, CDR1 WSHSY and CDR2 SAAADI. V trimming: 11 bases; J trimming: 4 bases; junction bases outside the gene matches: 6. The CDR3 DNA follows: TGCGCCTGCGGGGGGTCTCGCACCGGGGAGCTGTTTTTT. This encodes CACGGSRTGELFF.

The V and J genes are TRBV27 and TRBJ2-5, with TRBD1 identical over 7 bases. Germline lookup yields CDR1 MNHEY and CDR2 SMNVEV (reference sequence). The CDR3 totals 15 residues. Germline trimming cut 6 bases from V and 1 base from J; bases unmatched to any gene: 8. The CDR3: CASRPQGRPQETQYF. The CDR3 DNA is TGTGCCAGCAGACCACAGGGGAGACCCCAAGAGACCCAGTACTTC.

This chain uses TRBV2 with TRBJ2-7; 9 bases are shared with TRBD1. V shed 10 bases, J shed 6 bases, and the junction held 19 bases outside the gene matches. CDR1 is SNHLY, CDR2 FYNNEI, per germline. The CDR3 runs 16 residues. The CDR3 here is CANVKPPGQGGFEQYF. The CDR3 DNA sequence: TGTGCCAACGTGAAACCTCCGGGACAGGGAGGGTTCGAGCAGTACTTC.

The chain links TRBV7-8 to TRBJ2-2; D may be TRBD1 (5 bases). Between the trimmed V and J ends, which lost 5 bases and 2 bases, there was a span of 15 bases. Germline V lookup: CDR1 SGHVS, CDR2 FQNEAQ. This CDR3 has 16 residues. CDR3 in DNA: TGTGCCAGCAGCCTCCGCCAGGGCGGTAACACCGGGGAGCTGTTTTTT. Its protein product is CASSLRQGGNTGELFF.

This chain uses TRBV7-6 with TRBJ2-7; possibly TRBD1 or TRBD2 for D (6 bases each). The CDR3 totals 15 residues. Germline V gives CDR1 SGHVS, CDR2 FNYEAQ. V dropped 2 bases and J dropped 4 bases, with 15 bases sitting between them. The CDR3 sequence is CASSLRGPETYEQYF. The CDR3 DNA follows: TGTGCCAGCAGCTTACGGGGGCCTGAAACTTACGAGCAGTACTTC.

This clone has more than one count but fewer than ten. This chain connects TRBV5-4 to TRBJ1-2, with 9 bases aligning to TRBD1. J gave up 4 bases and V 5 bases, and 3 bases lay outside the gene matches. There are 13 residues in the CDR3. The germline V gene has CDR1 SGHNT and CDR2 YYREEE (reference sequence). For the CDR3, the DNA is TGTGCCAGCAGGACGGACAGGGGCTATGGCTACACCTTC. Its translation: CASRTDRGYGYTF.

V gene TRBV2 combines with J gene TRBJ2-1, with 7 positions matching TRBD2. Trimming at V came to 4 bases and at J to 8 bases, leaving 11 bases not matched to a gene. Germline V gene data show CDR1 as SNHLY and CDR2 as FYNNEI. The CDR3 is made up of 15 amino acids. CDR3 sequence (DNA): TGTGCCAGCAGTGCTGCGGGGGTTGGTGCAGATGAGCAGTTCTTC. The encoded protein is CASSAAGVGADEQFF.

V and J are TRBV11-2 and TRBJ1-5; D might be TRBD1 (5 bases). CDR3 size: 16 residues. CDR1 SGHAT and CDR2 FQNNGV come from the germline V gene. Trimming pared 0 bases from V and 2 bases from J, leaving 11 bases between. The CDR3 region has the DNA TGTGCCAGCAGCTTAGATCAGGGACCCCGCAATCAGCCCCAGCATTTT. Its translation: CASSLDQGPRNQPQHF.

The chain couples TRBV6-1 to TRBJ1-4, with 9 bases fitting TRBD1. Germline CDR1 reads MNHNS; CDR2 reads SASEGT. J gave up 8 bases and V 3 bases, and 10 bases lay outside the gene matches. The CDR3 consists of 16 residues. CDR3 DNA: TGTGCCAGCAGTGACACCGCCGGGACAGGGAAAGAAAAACTGTTTTTT. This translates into CASSDTAGTGKEKLFF.

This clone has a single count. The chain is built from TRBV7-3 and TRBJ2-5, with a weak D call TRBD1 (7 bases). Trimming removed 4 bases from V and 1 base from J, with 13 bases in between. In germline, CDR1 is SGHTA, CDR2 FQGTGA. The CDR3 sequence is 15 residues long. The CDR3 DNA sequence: TGTGCCAGCAGCTCCAACCAGGGGGGCCAAGAGACCCAGTACTTC. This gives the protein CASSSNQGGQETQYF.

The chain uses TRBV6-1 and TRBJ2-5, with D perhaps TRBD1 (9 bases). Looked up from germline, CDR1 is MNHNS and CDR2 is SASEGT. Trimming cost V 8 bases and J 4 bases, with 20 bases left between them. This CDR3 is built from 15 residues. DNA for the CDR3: TGTGCCAGCGCCCCCGGGGGGGACAGGGTAGAGACCCAGTACTTC. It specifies CASAPGGDRVETQYF.

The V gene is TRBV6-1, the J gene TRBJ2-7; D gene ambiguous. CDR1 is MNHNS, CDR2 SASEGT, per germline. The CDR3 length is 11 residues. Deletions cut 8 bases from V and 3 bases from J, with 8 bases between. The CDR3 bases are TGTGCCAGCGTTGCATTCTACGAGCAGTACTTC. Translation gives CASVAFYEQYF.

CDR3 in DNA: TGTGCCTGGAGTGTATCTACTAATCAGCCCCAGCATTTT. This translates into CAWSVSTNQPQHF. V usage is TRBV30 and J usage is TRBJ1-5; D is unclear. V gave up 0 bases and J gave up 4 bases, with 7 bases separating them. There are 13 residues in the CDR3. Germline V gene lookup returns CDR1 GTSNPN and CDR2 SVGIG (reference sequence).

DNA for the CDR3: TGTGCCAGCAGCTTAAATCCAGGGAAGAACACTGAAGCTTTCTTT. It encodes CASSLNPGKNTEAFF. The chain is built from TRBV7-3 and TRBJ1-1; tentatively, D is TRBD1 (5 bases). The CDR3 totals 15 residues. CDR1 SGHTA and CDR2 FQGTGA come from the germline V gene. Trimming stripped 1 base from V and 1 base from J, with 10 bases between.

CDR3 sequence (DNA): TGTGCCATCACAGGAAACTATGGCTACACCTTC. It translates to CAITGNYGYTF. The chain carries TRBV10-3 and TRBJ1-2; D is unclear. This CDR3 spans 11 amino acids. Germline-derived CDR1 and CDR2 are ENHRY and SYGVKD. Trimming stripped 7 bases from V and 2 bases from J, with 5 bases between.

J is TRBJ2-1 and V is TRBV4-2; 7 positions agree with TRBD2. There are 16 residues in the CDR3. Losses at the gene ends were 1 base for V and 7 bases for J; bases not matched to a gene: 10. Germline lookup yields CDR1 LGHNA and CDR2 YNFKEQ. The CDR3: CASSQAQTGGRNEQFF. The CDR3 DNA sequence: TGTGCCAGCAGCCAAGCTCAAACGGGGGGACGTAATGAGCAGTTCTTC.

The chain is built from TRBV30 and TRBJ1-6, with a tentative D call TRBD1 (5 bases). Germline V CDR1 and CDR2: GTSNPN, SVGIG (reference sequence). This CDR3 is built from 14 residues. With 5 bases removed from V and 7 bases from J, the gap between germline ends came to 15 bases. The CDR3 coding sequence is TGTGCCTGGGGGTCCGGGACGTCGAATTCACCCCTCCACTTT. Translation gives CAWGSGTSNSPLHF.